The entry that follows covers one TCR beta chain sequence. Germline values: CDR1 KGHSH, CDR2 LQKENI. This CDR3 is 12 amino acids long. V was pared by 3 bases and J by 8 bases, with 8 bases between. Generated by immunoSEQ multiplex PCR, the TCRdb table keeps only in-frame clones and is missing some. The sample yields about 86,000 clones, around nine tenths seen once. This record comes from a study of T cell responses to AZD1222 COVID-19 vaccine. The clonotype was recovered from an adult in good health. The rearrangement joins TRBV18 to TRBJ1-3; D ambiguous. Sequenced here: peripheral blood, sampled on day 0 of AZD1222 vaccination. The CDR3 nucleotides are TGTGCCAGCTCACCTTCTTTTGACACCATATATTTT. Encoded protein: CASSPSFDTIYF.